The 17 T cell receptor beta chains given below trace back to one sample, sequenced in a study of blood T cell repertoires in COVID-19. Assay used: immunoSEQ multiplex PCR; TCRdb lists only in-frame clones, some missing. Of over 95,000 clones listed, around 89% were seen once; the top ten hold 4.6%. The material sequenced was peripheral blood. The receptors originated from a woman between 45 and 60 years old with acute or convalescent COVID-19.

The chain couples TRBV10-3 to TRBJ2-7, with 7 bases identical to TRBD1. The length of the CDR3 is 16 residues. Trimming removed 4 bases from V and 1 base from J; junction bases left unmatched: 10. Looked up from germline, CDR1 is ENHRY and CDR2 is SYGVKD. CDR3 residues: CAISGLAGGSSYEQYF. CDR3 DNA sequence: TGTGCCATCAGTGGGCTGGCAGGGGGTAGTTCCTACGAGCAGTACTTC.

The chain is built from TRBV4-1 and TRBJ2-3; 11 bases fit TRBD2. CDR1 MGHRA and CDR2 YSYEKL come from the germline V gene. This CDR3 comprises 19 residues. J was trimmed by 0 bases and V by 3 bases; bases with no gene match: 11. CDR3 protein: CASSQGGLAGGASTDTQYF. In nucleotides, the CDR3 is TGCGCCAGCAGCCAGGGAGGTCTAGCGGGAGGCGCTAGCACAGATACGCAGTATTTT.

V usage is TRBV2 and J usage is TRBJ1-1; 12 bases are shared with TRBD1. Germline CDR1 and CDR2: SNHLY and FYNNEI. This CDR3 has 14 residues. The CDR3 bases are TGTGCTCGCAGAGGGACAGGGGGCGGGCAGGAAGCTTTCTTT. This codes for CARRGTGGGQEAFF. Full variable domain (remainder filled in from reference TRBV2 and TRBJ1-1): EPEVTQTPSHQVTQMGQEVILRCVPISNHLYFYWYRQILGQKVEFLVSFYNNEISEKSEIFDDQFSVERPDGSNFTLKIRSTKLEDSAMYFCARRGTGGGQEAFFGQGTRLTVV.

The genes are TRBV29-1 and TRBJ2-1; maybe TRBD2 (7 bases). The CDR3 spans 13 residues. Looked up from germline, CDR1 is SQVTM and CDR2 is ANQGSEA. V gave up 7 bases and J gave up 5 bases, with 15 bases separating them. CDR3 protein: CSEVPGGNNEQFF. CDR3 DNA: TGCAGCGAGGTCCCGGGGGGCAACAATGAGCAGTTCTTC.

This rearrangement joins TRBV30 to TRBJ1-4; D ambiguous. Germline assignment: CDR1 GTSNPN and CDR2 SVGIG (reference sequence). V was shortened by 3 bases and J by 5 bases, with 13 bases between the two germline ends. The CDR3 totals 14 residues. This CDR3 reads CAWRGGALNEKLFF. Written as DNA, the CDR3 is TGTGCCTGGAGGGGTGGAGCATTAAATGAAAAACTGTTTTTT.

This clone was detected a few times. V usage is TRBV30 and J usage is TRBJ1-6, with TRBD1 as a possible D gene (5 bases). The CDR3 is 14 residues long. V was cut by 5 bases and J by 4 bases, with 12 bases left in between. The germline V gene encodes CDR1 GTSNPN and CDR2 SVGIG (reference sequence). For the CDR3, the DNA is TGTGCCTGGGCAAAGGGGCAGTATAATTCACCCCTCCACTTT. Protein sequence: CAWAKGQYNSPLHF.

This clone has only one observation. This rearrangement joins TRBV2 to TRBJ2-3, with 10 positions matching TRBD1. J lost 3 bases, V lost 6 bases, and 6 bases had no gene match. This CDR3 is 15 amino acids long. In germline, CDR1 is SNHLY, CDR2 FYNNEI. CDR3 sequence (DNA): TGTGCCAGCAGCCCCCCGGGACAGGGGACAGATACGCAGTATTTT. Protein sequence: CASSPPGQGTDTQYF.

The chain links TRBV27 to TRBJ2-7, with 8 bases lining up with TRBD2. The CDR3 runs 14 residues. V was pared by 3 bases and J by 7 bases, with 8 bases of the junction left unmatched. The germline CDR1 and CDR2 sequences are MNHEY and SMNVEV (reference sequence). The CDR3 region is CASSLEVRGGEQYF. The CDR3 nucleotides are TGTGCCAGCAGTTTGGAGGTCCGGGGGGGGGAGCAGTACTTC.

This chain uses TRBV11-2 with TRBJ2-5, with 8 positions matching TRBD1. Germline V CDR1 and CDR2: SGHAT, FQNNGV. Trimming cost V 4 bases and J 5 bases; bases outside gene matches: 12. CDR3 length equals 16 residues. The CDR3 region is CASSYTDRGGRETQYF. In DNA form, the CDR3 reads TGTGCCAGCAGCTACACCGACAGGGGCGGGCGGGAGACCCAGTACTTC. Supplemented by reference TRBV11-2 and TRBJ2-5, the full variable domain reads EAGVAQSPRYKIIEKRQSVAFWCNPISGHATLYWYQQILGQGPKLLIQFQNNGVVDDSQLPKDRFSAERLKGVDSTLKIQPAKLEDSAVYLCASSYTDRGGRETQYFGPGTRLLVL.

The rearrangement uses TRBV15 and TRBJ1-1; D remains ambiguous. The CDR3 is 13 residues long. Per germline, CDR1 LNHNV and CDR2 YYDKDF (reference sequence). The germline V and J ends were trimmed by 6 bases and 1 base, with 9 bases remaining between them. Here the CDR3 DNA reads TGTGCCACCAGTACCCCAGAGAACACTGAAGCTTTCTTT. This translates into CATSTPENTEAFF. The full variable domain, with the rest looked up from reference TRBV15 and TRBJ1-1, is DAMVIQNPRYQVTQFGKPVTLSCSQTLNHNVMYWYQQKSSQAPKLLFHYYDKDFNNEADTPDNFQSRRPNTSFCFLDIRSPGLGDTAMYLCATSTPENTEAFFGQGTRLTVV.

This sequence joins TRBV14 and TRBJ1-4; 9 nucleotides agree with TRBD1. The CDR3 runs 14 residues. The J segment lost 6 bases and the V segment lost 7 bases, leaving 6 bases of the junction unmatched. In germline, CDR1 is SGHDN, CDR2 FVKESK. CDR3 sequence: CASKLQGADEKLFF. The DNA for the CDR3 is TGTGCCAGCAAACTACAGGGGGCGGATGAAAAACTGTTTTTT.

The chain uses TRBV7-6 and TRBJ2-3, with D uncertain. This CDR3 is 12 amino acids long. From germline, CDR1 is SGHVS and CDR2 FNYEAQ. Trimming removed 0 bases at V and 13 bases at J, with 11 bases between. CDR3 nucleotide sequence: TGTGCCAGCAGCTTAGCCGCTGGCTTGAAGTATTTT. Translated: CASSLAAGLKYF.

This chain joins TRBV1 and TRBJ2-7; the listed D gene, TRBD1, was not tested against the DNA. TRBV1 is a known pseudogene. The CDR3 extends over 15 amino acids. For the CDR3, the DNA is TGCACCAGCAGCCAGTGTCGCGTGGGGGCCCACGAGCAGTACTTC. As protein: CTSSQCRVGAHEQYF.

J is TRBJ1-1 and V is TRBV9; 7 positions match TRBD1. The trim removed 4 bases at V and 5 bases at J, leaving 8 bases unmatched. Germline V gives CDR1 SGDLS, CDR2 YYNGEE. The CDR3 is 14 residues long. The CDR3 here is CASSIDRVATEAFF. The CDR3 region has the DNA TGTGCCAGCAGCATAGACAGGGTCGCGACTGAAGCTTTCTTT.

The V call is TRBV4-1, the J call TRBJ1-3; maybe TRBD1 (5 bases). The CDR3 length is 15 residues. The ends were cut back, 3 bases at V and 0 bases at J, with 9 bases in the middle. Germline CDR1 reads MGHRA; CDR2 reads YSYEKL. CDR3 DNA sequence: TGCGCCAGCAGCCAGACAGCCTTCTCTGGAAACACCATATATTTT. This codes for CASSQTAFSGNTIYF.

This chain uses TRBV3-1 (or the pseudogene TRBV3-2) with TRBJ2-7, with TRBD1 matching over 7 bases. The V gene's germline CDR1 is LGHDT and CDR2 YNNKEL (reference sequence). The CDR3 sequence is 16 residues long. Trimming at V came to 1 base and at J to 0 bases, leaving 6 bases not matched to a gene. The CDR3 region has the DNA TGTGCCAGCAGCCAAGTAGACAGGGCCAGCTCCTACGAGCAGTACTTC. Residues: CASSQVDRASSYEQYF.

The V and J genes are TRBV5-1 and TRBJ1-1; D is unresolved. The germline CDR1 and CDR2 sequences are SGHRS and YFSETQ. Trimming pared 0 bases from V and 0 bases from J, leaving 9 bases between. This CDR3 contains 15 residues. The CDR3 DNA follows: TGCGCCAGCAGCTTGGGGGCAGGAATGAACACTGAAGCTTTCTTT. This translates into CASSLGAGMNTEAFF.